The rows below give T cell receptor beta chains drawn from one sample of a study of molecular identifiers for immune sequencing clone quantification. TCRdb used MiXCR to reprocess the PCR reads, holding one entry per CDR3 protein. The sample lists 400,000 to 600,000 distinct CDR3 sequences; 25% were seen once. Material: naive CD8+ T cells from blood, with Jurkat cell RNA spiked in. The receptors were gathered from a human donor in good health. Some libraries in this study had Jurkat cell RNA spiked in. Both conserved end residues are part of each CDR3. The D gene is left open where the match is weak. A clone size is listed for some rows: how often the clone was seen (once, few, many), or a class if it is expanded.

D gene	V gene	J gene	clone size	CDR3 DNA	CDR3 protein
TRBD1	TRBV7-2	TRBJ2-1	few	TGTGCCAGCAGCTTAGAGGGGGCCAGGAATGAGCAGTTCTTC	CASSLEGARNEQFF
TRBD1	TRBV29-1	TRBJ2-1	many	TGCAGCGTTCCCCTCCCCGGAGACAGGGCCTCCTACAATGAGCAGTTCTTC	CSVPLPGDRASYNEQFF
TRBD1	TRBV5-5	TRBJ2-5	-	TGTGCCAGCAGCCCCGGGACAGGGGGCTCGGAGACCCAGTACTTC	CASSPGTGGSETQYF
-	TRBV30	TRBJ2-5	few	TGTGCCTGGAGGGCAGGGATTAGGTACCAAGAGACCCAGTACTTC	CAWRAGIRYQETQYF
-	TRBV25-1	TRBJ2-1	-	TGTGCCAGCAGTGAATCGATAAGGGTTGAGAGCTTGTTCTTC	CASSESIRVESLFF
-	TRBV5-4	TRBJ2-7	-	TGTGCCAGCAGCTCCTTTGATAGTGACGAGCAGTACTTC	CASSSFDSDEQYF
TRBD2	TRBV19	TRBJ2-3	-	TGTGCCAGTAGTATGGGGACTAGGTCCACAGATACGCAGTATTTT	CASSMGTRSTDTQYF
-	TRBV20-1	TRBJ2-7	few	TGCAGTGCTAGTAACGCCTACTCCTACGAGCAGTACTTC	CSASNAYSYEQYF
-	TRBV4-3	TRBJ1-6	-	TGCGCCAGCAGCCAAGATTCCGTCAGGGCCAGTAATTCACCCCTCCACTTT	CASSQDSVRASNSPLHF
TRBD2	TRBV27	TRBJ2-2	few	TGTGCCAGCACAGCGGGATTGTCCGGGGAGCTGTTTTTT	CASTAGLSGELFF
TRBD2	TRBV4-1	TRBJ2-1	-	TGCGCCAGCCGCCACGCTCGGCCGGCTAGCGGGGGGTACCGTGCGCCGTTCTTC	CASRHARPASGGYRAPFF
-	TRBV27	TRBJ2-3	few	TGTGCCAGCAGTTCAACAGGGAGTACGCAGTATTTT	CASSSTGSTQYF
-	TRBV3-1	TRBJ2-3	few	TGTGCCAGCAGCCTAGACTCTGCTTCTGTAGCAGATACGCAGTATTTT	CASSLDSASVADTQYF
TRBD2	TRBV7-2	TRBJ2-1	-	TGTGCCAGCAGCTTAGACCTAGCGGGGGGGCCGAATGAGCAGTTCTTC	CASSLDLAGGPNEQFF
-	TRBV12-5	TRBJ1-1	few	TGTGCTAGTGGTTTGGGACCGAACACTGAAGCTTTCTTT	CASGLGPNTEAFF
TRBD2	TRBV5-1	TRBJ2-1	-	TGCGCCAGCAGCCCGGGGGCTAGCGGGAGGCTTTTGGGAAATGAGCAGTTCTTC	CASSPGASGRLLGNEQFF
-	TRBV7-9	TRBJ2-3	many	TGTGCCAGCAGCCCTAGGGTTATGAGCACAGATACGCAGTATTTT	CASSPRVMSTDTQYF
-	TRBV27	TRBJ2-7	-	TGTGCCAGCAGGAGGGGGACTGACTACGAGCAGTACTTC	CASRRGTDYEQYF
TRBD1	TRBV30	TRBJ2-7	few	TGTGCCTGTTGGACAGGGGAAAGGTACGAGCAGTACTTC	CACWTGERYEQYF
TRBD1	TRBV11-2	TRBJ2-5	-	TGTACCAGCAGCTTCGGGGGGACAGGGGCCCAGGTCTGGGAGACCCAGTACTTC	CTSSFGGTGAQVWETQYF
-	TRBV12-3/TRBV12-4	TRBJ1-1	-	TGTGCCAGCAGTTTATTGGCAGGGAGGGGCACTGAAGCTTTCTTT	CASSLLAGRGTEAFF
-	TRBV11-2	TRBJ2-7	-	TGTGCCAGCAGCTTAACGTTCGAGCAGTACTTC	CASSLTFEQYF
TRBD1	TRBV6-5	TRBJ2-7	-	TGTGCCAGCAGTCCGATCGGACAGGGAGGCGAGCAGCACTTC	CASSPIGQGGEQHF
-	TRBV7-9	TRBJ2-1	few	TGTGCCAGCAGCTTACTTGGGCAGGCCTACAATGAGCAGTTCTTC	CASSLLGQAYNEQFF
TRBD1	TRBV7-9	TRBJ2-2	few	TGTGCCAGCAGCTTACCCAGACAGGGGGCGCTTACCGGGGAGCTGTTTTTT	CASSLPRQGALTGELFF
-	TRBV7-9	TRBJ2-5	-	TGTGCCAGCAGCCCACGGACAGTTTGGTACCAAGAGACCCAGTACTTC	CASSPRTVWYQETQYF
-	TRBV4-1	TRBJ1-1	few	TGCGCCAGCAGCCAAGAAGCGGCGCGTACTGAAGCTTTCTTT	CASSQEAARTEAFF
-	TRBV3-1	TRBJ2-3	-	TGTGCCAGCAGCCAAGAAGGATCGGCCTACACAGATACGCAGTATTTT	CASSQEGSAYTDTQYF
TRBD2	TRBV4-1	TRBJ2-2	many	TGCGCCAGCAGCCCCGCCCTAGCGGGGGGCAGGGACACCGGGGAGCTGTTTTTT	CASSPALAGGRDTGELFF
TRBD2	TRBV29-1	TRBJ2-1	few	TGCAGCGTCGTTGGGACTAGCGGGGGGTATTCCTACAATGAGCAGTTCTTC	CSVVGTSGGYSYNEQFF
-	TRBV3-2	TRBJ2-7	-	TGTGCCAGCAGCCAGCCCGGGGTCTCCTACGAGCAGTACTTC	CASSQPGVSYEQYF
-	TRBV7-2	TRBJ1-1	once	TGTGCCAGCAGCTCTAATATAATGAGAGTCGATGAAGCTTTCTTT	CASSSNIMRVDEAFF
-	TRBV4-3	TRBJ1-6	-	TGCGCCAGCAGCCAAGATCGTGGACACAAAAGGGCGTCTCCCCTCCACTTT	CASSQDRGHKRASPLHF
TRBD1	TRBV12-3/TRBV12-4	TRBJ2-4	-	TGTGCCAGCAGCCAGGACAGGGCCAACATTCAGTACTTC	CASSQDRANIQYF
-	TRBV29-1	TRBJ2-1	few	TGCAGCGGGCTTGCCAAGCAGAGCTCCTACAATGAGCAGTTCTTC	CSGLAKQSSYNEQFF